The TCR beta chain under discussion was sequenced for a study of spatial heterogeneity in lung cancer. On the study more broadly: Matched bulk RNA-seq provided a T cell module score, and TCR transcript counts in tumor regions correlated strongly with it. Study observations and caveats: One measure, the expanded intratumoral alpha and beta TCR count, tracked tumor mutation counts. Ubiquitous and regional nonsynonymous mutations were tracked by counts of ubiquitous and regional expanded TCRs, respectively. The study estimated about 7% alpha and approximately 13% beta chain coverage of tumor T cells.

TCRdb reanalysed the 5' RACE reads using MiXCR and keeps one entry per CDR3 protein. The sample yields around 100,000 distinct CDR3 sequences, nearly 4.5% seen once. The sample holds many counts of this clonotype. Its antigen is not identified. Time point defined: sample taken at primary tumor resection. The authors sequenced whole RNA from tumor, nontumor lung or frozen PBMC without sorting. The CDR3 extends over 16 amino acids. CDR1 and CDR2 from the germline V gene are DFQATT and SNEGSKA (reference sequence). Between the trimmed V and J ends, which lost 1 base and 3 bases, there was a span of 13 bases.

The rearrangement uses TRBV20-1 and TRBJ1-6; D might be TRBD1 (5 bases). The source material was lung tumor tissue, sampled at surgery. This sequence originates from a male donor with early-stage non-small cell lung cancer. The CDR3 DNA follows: TGCAGTGCTAGAGTCACAGGAGTCGGCTATAATTCACCCCTCCACTTT. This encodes CSARVTGVGYNSPLHF.